This T cell receptor (beta chain) is drawn from a study of T cells in Graves' hyperthyroidism and ophthalmopathy (dated by TCRdb to the late 2010s). Background on the whole study: To identify TCR V-J signatures that set the groups apart, the researchers used a discovery cohort of about a hundred patients, made up of 40 to 45 with Graves' ophthalmopathy and approximately 57 with stable Graves' hyperthyroidism. Prospective prediction of ophthalmopathy was tested in an independent validation cohort of 18 to 20 hyperthyroidism patients and 15 to 17 patients who later progressed to ophthalmopathy. The 100 discovery patients were divided at random into training and test sets in a 7:3 ratio. Thyroid tissue and blood T-cell repertoires from six Graves' hyperthyroidism patients were also compared in the study. After sampling, hyperthyroidism patients received methimazole starting at 30 mg daily, and ophthalmopathy patients received high-dose intravenous methylprednisolone. According to the paper, TCR Vbeta CDR3 sequencing was carried out on some 140 peripheral blood samples, which came from approximately 41 ophthalmopathy, 75 or so hyperthyroidism and roughly 17 progressor patients. The research as a whole found: Sample size was not statistically predetermined, and investigators were not blinded to group allocation. In validation, the model predicted progression to ophthalmopathy with 55% to 71% sensitivity and roughly 72% specificity, a median of 6.5 months before onset. In cross-validation, a model built on a 13 V-J signature told ophthalmopathy apart from stable hyperthyroidism with approximately 90% sensitivity and 81% to 82% specificity, and in testing the same model reached 80%/75%. Blood samples also contained most of the expanded thyroid clonotypes (frequency above 0.001), which suggests that blood repertoires may reflect thyroid immune responses.

Stable Graves' hyperthyroidism was defined as the absence of progression to ophthalmopathy over 18 months of follow-up. Hyperthyroidism patients were aged 18 to 65 years and newly diagnosed, with disease duration of less than 2 months. Exclusion was applied to patients with uncontrolled infections, other autoimmune diseases, pregnancy or lactation. Diagnoses were established on the basis of clinical symptoms, serum thyroxine and TRAb, thyroid ultrasound, and orbital computed tomography. Trizol reagent was used to extract total RNA, and RNA quality was then checked on an Agilent 2100 Bioanalyzer. Amplification of TCR beta CDR3 regions was carried out from RNA transcripts. A first-round RT-PCR of the TCR CDR3 used the HTBI primer set with the Qiagen OneStep RT-PCR kit. Libraries were constructed in a second round of multiplex PCR, after which size selection and purification were carried out. Paired-end sequencing of the libraries was performed with 100 bp reads on an Illumina HiSeq2000. In the paper's pipeline: SOAPnuke was used to process the raw data, with reads discarded if the reads contained adapters or uncalled bases, had a mean Phred below 15, or lacked an exact constant-primer or identifier match. COPE v1.2.5 was used to merge high-quality paired reads, and clonotypes were defined as unique nucleotide sequences. MiTCR v1.1 was used to align the clonotypes against IMGT TRBV, TRBD and TRBJ reference segments. Analysis was restricted to V-J combinations with a frequency above 0.0001, which covered 99.2% of repertoires. The TCS score was defined as F50 (clonal expansion) divided by E x V (chaos), with BLOSUM62-based TCRdist calculated between CDR3 peptides within each V-J. Welch's t-statistics and random forest reduced roughly 540 V-J features to roughly 13, which were used in a naive Bayes classifier (R e1071). The similarity between thyroid and blood repertoires was quantified using the Morisita-Horn index. TCRdb reran the public reads through fastp at Q25 and MiXCR, keeping productive beta chains. Every distinct CDR3 protein forms one entry, paired with its most common genes and DNA. The V and J calls and clone size are TCRdb's, not the authors'. This sample lists about 95,000 distinct CDR3 sequences; roughly 40% were detected once. Approximately 10% of the sample is held by the ten biggest clonotypes.

A few counts support this clonotype. No cognate antigen has been identified for it. Base qualities are not at hand, and no much larger clone is one base apart. The clonotype comes from a woman in her 30s with Graves' hyperthyroidism. Sequencing was performed on peripheral blood or thyroid tissue (not recorded which).

CDR3 reads: CASSLAGGPTDTQYF. The sequenced DNA is TGTGCCAGCAGCTTAGCAGGGGGGCCCACAGATACGCAGTATTTT. This receptor chain uses TRBV7-2 and TRBJ2-3; the D segment may tentatively be TRBD1 or TRBD2, each giving 6 matched bases. Looking up the germline V gene yields CDR1 SGHTA and CDR2 FQGNSA. Trimming removed 0 bases from V and 2 bases from J, leaving 9 bases between the germline ends. From its cysteine to its phenylalanine, the CDR3 spans 15 amino acids. Only the CDR3 DNA stays, 45 bases, in frame from base 1.